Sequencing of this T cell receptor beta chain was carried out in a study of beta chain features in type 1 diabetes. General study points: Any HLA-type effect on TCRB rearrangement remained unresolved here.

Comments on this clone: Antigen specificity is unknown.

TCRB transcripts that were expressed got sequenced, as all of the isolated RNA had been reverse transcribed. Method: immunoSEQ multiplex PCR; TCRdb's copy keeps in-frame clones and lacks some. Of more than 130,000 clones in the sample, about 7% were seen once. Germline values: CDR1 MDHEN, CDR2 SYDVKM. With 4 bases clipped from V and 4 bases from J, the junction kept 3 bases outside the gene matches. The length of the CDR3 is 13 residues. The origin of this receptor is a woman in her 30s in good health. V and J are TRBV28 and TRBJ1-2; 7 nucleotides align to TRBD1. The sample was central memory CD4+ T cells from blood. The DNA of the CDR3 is TGTGCCAGCAGTTGGACAGGCTCCTATGGCTACACCTTC. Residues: CASSWTGSYGYTF.